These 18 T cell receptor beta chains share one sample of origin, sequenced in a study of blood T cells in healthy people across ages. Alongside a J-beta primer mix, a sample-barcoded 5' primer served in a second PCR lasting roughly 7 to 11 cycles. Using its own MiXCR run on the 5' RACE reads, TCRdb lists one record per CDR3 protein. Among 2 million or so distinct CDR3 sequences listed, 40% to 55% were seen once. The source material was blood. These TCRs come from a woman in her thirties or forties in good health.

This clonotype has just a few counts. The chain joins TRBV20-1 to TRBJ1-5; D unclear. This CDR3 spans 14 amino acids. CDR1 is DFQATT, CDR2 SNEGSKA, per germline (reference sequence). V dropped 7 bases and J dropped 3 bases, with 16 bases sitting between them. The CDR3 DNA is TGCAGTGTGACGGACCTTTCTGACAATCAGCCCCAGCATTTT. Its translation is CSVTDLSDNQPQHF.

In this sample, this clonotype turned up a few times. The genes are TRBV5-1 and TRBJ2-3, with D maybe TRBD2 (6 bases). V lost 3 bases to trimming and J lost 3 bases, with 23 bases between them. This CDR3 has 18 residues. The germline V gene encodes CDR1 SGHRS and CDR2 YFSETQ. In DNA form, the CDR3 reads TGCGCCAGCAGCTCGAAACCCCCTTGGGAGGAATTTACAGATACGCAGTATTTT. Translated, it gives CASSSKPPWEEFTDTQYF.

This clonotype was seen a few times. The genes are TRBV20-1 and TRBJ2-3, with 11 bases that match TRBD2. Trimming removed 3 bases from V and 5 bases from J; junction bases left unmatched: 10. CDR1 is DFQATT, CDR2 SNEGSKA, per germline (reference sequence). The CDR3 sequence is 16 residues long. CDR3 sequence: CSARSTSGAARDTQYF. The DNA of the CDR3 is TGCAGTGCTAGGTCGACTAGCGGGGCCGCAAGAGATACGCAGTATTTT.

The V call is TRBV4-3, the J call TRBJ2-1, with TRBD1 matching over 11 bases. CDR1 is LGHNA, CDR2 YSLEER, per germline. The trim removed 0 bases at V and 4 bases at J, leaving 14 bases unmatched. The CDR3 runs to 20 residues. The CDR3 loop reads CASSQDAGTGGSSWYNEQFF. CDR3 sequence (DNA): TGCGCCAGCAGCCAAGACGCCGGGACAGGGGGATCGAGTTGGTACAATGAGCAGTTCTTC.

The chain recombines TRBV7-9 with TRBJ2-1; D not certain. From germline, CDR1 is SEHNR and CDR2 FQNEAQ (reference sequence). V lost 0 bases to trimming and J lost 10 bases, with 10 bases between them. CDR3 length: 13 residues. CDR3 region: CASSLAGISEQFF. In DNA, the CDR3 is TGTGCCAGCAGCTTAGCAGGGATTAGCGAGCAGTTCTTC.

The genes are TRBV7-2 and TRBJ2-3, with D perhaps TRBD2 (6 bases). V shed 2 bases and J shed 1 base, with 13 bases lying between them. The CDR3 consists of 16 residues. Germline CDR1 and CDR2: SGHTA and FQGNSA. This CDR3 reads CASSLPIWGGTDTQYF. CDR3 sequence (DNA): TGTGCCAGCAGCTTACCGATTTGGGGGGGCACAGATACGCAGTATTTT.

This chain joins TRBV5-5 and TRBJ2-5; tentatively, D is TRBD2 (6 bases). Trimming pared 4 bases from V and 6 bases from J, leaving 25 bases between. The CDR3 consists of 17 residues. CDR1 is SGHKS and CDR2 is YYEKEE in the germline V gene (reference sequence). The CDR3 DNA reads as TGTGCCAGCAGCACGCCGTTGTGGGAGGTTAATATGAAGACCCAGTACTTC. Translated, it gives CASSTPLWEVNMKTQYF.

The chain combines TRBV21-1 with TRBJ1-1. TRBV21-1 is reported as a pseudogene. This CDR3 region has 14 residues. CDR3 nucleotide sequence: TGTGCCAGCAGCAATTGTTGGGGAATCACTGAAGCTTTCTTT. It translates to CASSNCWGITEAFF.

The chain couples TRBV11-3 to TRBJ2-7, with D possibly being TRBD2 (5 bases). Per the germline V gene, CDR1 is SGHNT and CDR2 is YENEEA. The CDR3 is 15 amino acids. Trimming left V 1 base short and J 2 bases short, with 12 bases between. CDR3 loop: CASSLVTGTPYEQYF. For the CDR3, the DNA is TGTGCCAGCAGCTTAGTCACGGGAACCCCCTACGAGCAGTACTTC.

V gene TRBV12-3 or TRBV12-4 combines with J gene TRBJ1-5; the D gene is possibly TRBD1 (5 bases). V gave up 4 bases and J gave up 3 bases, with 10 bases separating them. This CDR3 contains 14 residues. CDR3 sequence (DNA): TGTGCCAGCAGTTCAAGCGGGGCCAATCAGCCCCAGCATTTT. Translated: CASSSSGANQPQHF.

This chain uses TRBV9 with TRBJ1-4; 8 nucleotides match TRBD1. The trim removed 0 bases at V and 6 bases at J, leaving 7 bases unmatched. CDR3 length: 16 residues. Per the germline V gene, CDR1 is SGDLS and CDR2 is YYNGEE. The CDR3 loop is CASSVESSRGHEKLFF. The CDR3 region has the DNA TGTGCCAGCAGCGTAGAAAGTAGCAGGGGGCATGAAAAACTGTTTTTT. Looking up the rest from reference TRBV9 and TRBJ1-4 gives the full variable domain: DSGVTQTPKHLITATGQRVTLRCSPRSGDLSVYWYQQSLDQGLQFLIQYYNGEERAKGNILERFSAQQFPDLHSELNLSSLELGDSALYFCASSVESSRGHEKLFFGSGTQLSVL.

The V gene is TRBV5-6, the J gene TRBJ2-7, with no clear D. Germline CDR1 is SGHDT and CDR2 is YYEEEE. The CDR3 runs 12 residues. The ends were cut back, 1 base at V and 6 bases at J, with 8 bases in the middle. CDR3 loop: CASSLWSAEQYF. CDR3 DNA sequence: TGTGCCAGCAGCTTGTGGTCAGCCGAGCAGTACTTC. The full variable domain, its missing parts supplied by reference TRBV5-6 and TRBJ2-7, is DAGVTQSPTHLIKTRGQQVTLRCSPKSGHDTVSWYQQALGQGPQFIFQYYEEEERQRGNFPDRFSGHQFPNYSSELNVNALLLGDSALYLCASSLWSAEQYFGPGTRLTVT.

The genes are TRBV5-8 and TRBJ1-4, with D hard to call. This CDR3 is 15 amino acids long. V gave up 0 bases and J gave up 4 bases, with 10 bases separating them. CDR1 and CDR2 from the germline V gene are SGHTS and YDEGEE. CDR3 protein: CASSLADGFNEKLFF. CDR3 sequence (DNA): TGTGCCAGCAGCTTGGCGGACGGCTTTAATGAAAAACTGTTTTTT.

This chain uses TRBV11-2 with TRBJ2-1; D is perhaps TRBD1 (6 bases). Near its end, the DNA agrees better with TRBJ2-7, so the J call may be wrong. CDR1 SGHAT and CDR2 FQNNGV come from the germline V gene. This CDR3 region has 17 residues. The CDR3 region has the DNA TGTGCCAGCAGCTCGGTCCCCCGGGACACAACCTACAATGAGCAGTACTTC. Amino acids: CASSSVPRDTTYNEQYF.

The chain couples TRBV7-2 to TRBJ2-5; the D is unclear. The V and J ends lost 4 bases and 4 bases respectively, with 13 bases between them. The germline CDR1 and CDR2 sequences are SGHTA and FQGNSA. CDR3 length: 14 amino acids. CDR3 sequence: CASSSRSHLETQYF. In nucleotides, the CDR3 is TGTGCCAGCAGCTCCCGCTCCCATCTAGAGACCCAGTACTTC.

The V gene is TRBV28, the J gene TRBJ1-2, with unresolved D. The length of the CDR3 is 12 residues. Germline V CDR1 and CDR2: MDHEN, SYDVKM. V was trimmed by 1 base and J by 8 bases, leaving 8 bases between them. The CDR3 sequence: CASSLLGLGYTF. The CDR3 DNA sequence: TGTGCCAGCAGTTTATTAGGGTTAGGCTACACCTTC.

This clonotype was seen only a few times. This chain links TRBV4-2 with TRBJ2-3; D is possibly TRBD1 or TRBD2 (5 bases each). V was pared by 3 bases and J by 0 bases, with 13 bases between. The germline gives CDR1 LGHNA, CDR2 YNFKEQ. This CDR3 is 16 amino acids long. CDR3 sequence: CASSHPRDGSTDTQYF. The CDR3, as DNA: TGTGCCAGCAGCCACCCCCGGGACGGAAGCACAGATACGCAGTATTTT.

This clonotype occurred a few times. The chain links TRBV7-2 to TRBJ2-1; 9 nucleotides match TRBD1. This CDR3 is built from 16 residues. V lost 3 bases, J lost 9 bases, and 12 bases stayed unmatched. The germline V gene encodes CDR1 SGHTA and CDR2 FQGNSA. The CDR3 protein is CASSFTGTGSMFEQFF. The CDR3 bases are TGTGCCAGCAGCTTTACCGGGACAGGGTCGATGTTTGAGCAGTTCTTC. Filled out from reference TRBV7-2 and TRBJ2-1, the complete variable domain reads GAGVSQSPSNKVTEKGKDVELRCDPISGHTALYWYRQSLGQGLEFLIYFQGNSAPDKSGLPSDRFSAERTGGSVSTLTIQRTQQEDSAVYLCASSFTGTGSMFEQFFGPGTRLTVL.